The source of this T cell receptor (beta chain) is a study of liver allograft versus peripheral blood T cells. Study in general: Hepatic allograft T cell receptor repertoires were evaluated relative to those present in recipients' peripheral blood.

Study results and caveats: Reportedly, liver allograft T cell receptor repertoires differed from peripheral blood ones.

This clonotype was counted at least ten times. Its antigen is still unknown. TCRdb analysed the reads with MiXCR anew, one entry per CDR3 protein. This table has some 8,000 distinct CDR3 sequences, less than 20% appearing once. Germline V gene sequence: CDR1 LNHDA, CDR2 SQIVND (reference sequence). Trimming took off 5 bases at V and 3 bases at J, with 6 bases between the two ends. The CDR3 loop spans 12 amino acids. The gene calls are TRBV19 and TRBJ2-3; maybe TRBD2 (5 bases). This clonotype was sampled from a human patient who had a liver transplant. Some of the T cells may derive from the graft donor. CDR3 bases: TGTGCCAGTAGTGGGGAGACAGATACGCAGTATTTT. Its translation: CASSGETDTQYF.